This TCR beta chain originates from a study of blood T cell repertoires in COVID-19. Here immunoSEQ multiplex PCR was the method, and the copy in TCRdb shows in-frame clones only, minus some. The sample records tens of thousands of clones, 88% being singletons. This CDR3 comprises 16 residues. Sequenced: peripheral blood. The chain has TRBV21-1 and TRBJ1-5; TRBD1 is the table's D call, not checked against the DNA. TRBV21-1 is a documented pseudogene. The clonotype originates from a human donor in a cohort sampled during active COVID-19. In DNA form, the CDR3 reads TGTGCCAGCAGCAAAAAAACAGGGGCCCCCAATCAGCCCCAGCATTTT. It specifies CASSKKTGAPNQPQHF.